The 29 T cell receptor beta chains given below trace back to one sample, sequenced in a study of T-cell reconstitution after alpha-beta-depleted transplantation in children. A TCRbeta library incorporating unique molecular identifiers was prepared. Using its own MiXCR run on the PCR reads, TCRdb lists one record per CDR3 protein. The table has roughly 100,000 distinct CDR3 sequences, approximately 8% seen once. The starting material was PBMCs, obtained before TCRalphabeta/CD19-depleted stem cell transplant. Every receptor here comes from a boy aged 2 to 10 with acute lymphoblastic leukemia, due to receive a stem cell transplant.

This clonotype appeared many times. V and J are TRBV24-1 and TRBJ2-2, with D tentatively TRBD2 (6 bases). The CDR3 covers 14 residues. Germline values: CDR1 KGHDR, CDR2 SFDVKD. V was cut by 5 bases and J by 5 bases, with 11 bases left in between. CDR3 DNA: TGTGCCACCAGTGCCGGGGCGGGGACCGGGGAGCTGTTTTTT. Translating it yields CATSAGAGTGELFF.

This clonotype has just a few counts. This chain connects TRBV6-1 to TRBJ2-7; D perhaps matches TRBD2 (5 bases). CDR3 length: 14 residues. Trimming left V 3 bases short and J 4 bases short, with 13 bases between. Per the germline V gene, CDR1 is MNHNS and CDR2 is SASEGT. The CDR3 loop reads CASSDGLGFYEQYF. In nucleotides, the CDR3 is TGTGCCAGCAGTGACGGACTGGGATTTTACGAGCAGTACTTC.

This clonotype has at least ten counts. This chain joins TRBV11-1 and TRBJ2-5, with a possible D match to TRBD1 (6 bases). V was pared by 2 bases and J by 4 bases, with 26 bases between. Per the germline V gene, CDR1 is SGHAT and CDR2 is FQDESV (reference sequence). The CDR3 runs 19 residues. CDR3 bases: TGTGCCAGCAGCTTATCGGGGAATGGCGGCAGGGGATTTCGAGAGACCCAGTACTTC. Encoded protein: CASSLSGNGGRGFRETQYF.

This clonotype has ten or more counts. The chain carries TRBV12-5 and TRBJ2-3, with D hard to call. V lost 3 bases and J 1 base, leaving 5 bases between the germline ends. Germline assignment: CDR1 LGHNT and CDR2 FRNRAP. This CDR3 is 13 amino acids long. DNA for the CDR3: TGTGCTAGTGGTTTTTTCGGCACAGATACGCAGTATTTT. Encoded protein: CASGFFGTDTQYF.

The chain has TRBV12-5 and TRBJ1-4; D perhaps matches TRBD1 (6 bases). Germline CDR1 LGHNT, CDR2 FRNRAP. This CDR3 is built from 20 residues. Trimming took off 0 bases at V and 0 bases at J, with 20 bases between the two ends. The CDR3 DNA follows: TGTGCTAGTGGTTTGGTCGCCCGGGGGGGCGTCCACCCAACTAATGAAAAACTGTTTTTT. Translation: CASGLVARGGVHPTNEKLFF.

This clonotype was detected many times. The rearrangement joins TRBV4-2 to TRBJ1-2; weak D call: TRBD1 (5 bases). The length of the CDR3 is 17 residues. Germline V CDR1 and CDR2: LGHNA, YNFKEQ. Trimming removed 3 bases from V and 2 bases from J, with 19 bases in between. CDR3 DNA: TGTGCCAGCAGCCACCCCTTGGAGACAGCGGTCAACTATGGCTACACCTTC. Its translation is CASSHPLETAVNYGYTF.

The table lists this clonotype with many counts. The rearrangement uses TRBV24-1 and TRBJ2-3, with 7 bases that match TRBD2. V was clipped by 0 bases and J by 3 bases; unmatched bases: 5. CDR3 length: 16 amino acids. Per the germline V gene, CDR1 is KGHDR and CDR2 is SFDVKD. The CDR3 protein is CATSDLAREGTDTQYF. CDR3 nucleotides: TGTGCCACCAGTGATTTGGCCAGGGAGGGGACAGATACGCAGTATTTT.

This chain links TRBV7-9 with TRBJ2-5, with D perhaps matching TRBD2 (5 bases). This CDR3 comprises 16 residues. V gave up 4 bases and J gave up 0 bases, with 15 bases separating them. From germline, CDR1 is SEHNR and CDR2 FQNEAQ (reference sequence). The CDR3 region has the DNA TGTGCCAGCAGCTCTACCAGGACTGAGTACCAAGAGACCCAGTACTTC. This encodes CASSSTRTEYQETQYF. Full variable domain (remainder filled in from reference TRBV7-9 and TRBJ2-5): DTGVSQNPRHKITKRGQNVTFRCDPISEHNRLYWYRQTLGQGPEFLTYFQNEAQLEKSRLLSDRFSAERPKGSFSTLEIQRTEQGDSAMYLCASSSTRTEYQETQYFGPGTRLLVL.

This clonotype was counted many times. The rearrangement joins TRBV5-1 to TRBJ2-7; tentative D call: TRBD1 (5 bases). The V gene's germline CDR1 is SGHRS and CDR2 YFSETQ. This CDR3 has 14 residues. V was shortened by 5 bases and J by 1 base, with 13 bases between the two germline ends. CDR3 sequence: CASSGTQGSYEQYF. Here the CDR3 DNA reads TGCGCCAGCAGTGGAACCCAGGGATCCTACGAGCAGTACTTC.

The table lists this clonotype with many counts. The rearrangement links TRBV12-3 or TRBV12-4 to TRBJ1-4, with D possibly TRBD1 on 5 matching bases. The CDR3 is 13 amino acids. The germline V and J ends were trimmed by 6 bases and 8 bases, with 13 bases remaining between them. CDR3 in DNA: TGTGCCAGCAGCTCGGGACCCTACGAAAAACTGTTTTTT. Translating it yields CASSSGPYEKLFF.

V is TRBV4-2 and J is TRBJ1-5; D gene unclear. This CDR3 region has 15 residues. Germline-derived CDR1 and CDR2 are LGHNA and YNFKEQ. Trimming removed 0 bases at V and 3 bases at J, with 9 bases between. Here the CDR3 reads CASSQDYQLNQPQHF. In DNA form, the CDR3 reads TGTGCCAGCAGCCAAGATTACCAACTCAATCAGCCCCAGCATTTT.

This clonotype appeared many times. The chain's CDR3 is CASSQGVGVRNNEQFF. Written as DNA, the CDR3 is TGTGCCAGCAGCCAAGGCGTTGGGGTTCGGAACAATGAGCAGTTCTTC. The V gene is TRBV3-1, the J gene TRBJ2-1; D gene unclear. Trimming removed 1 base from V and 5 bases from J, with 15 bases in between. CDR1 is LGHDT and CDR2 is YNNKEL in the germline V gene (reference sequence). This CDR3 comprises 16 residues.

This chain links TRBV2 with TRBJ1-5; no clear D gene. This CDR3 is 12 amino acids long. The germline gives CDR1 SNHLY, CDR2 FYNNEI. V shed 7 bases and J shed 7 bases, with 11 bases lying between them. The CDR3 sequence: CASMKDGQPQHF. Here the CDR3 DNA reads TGTGCCAGCATGAAGGATGGCCAGCCCCAGCATTTT.

This clonotype occurred many times. The J gene is TRBJ2-6, the V gene TRBV15; D unclear. The CDR3 loop spans 13 amino acids. CDR1 LNHNV and CDR2 YYDKDF come from the germline V gene (reference sequence). Trimming took off 7 bases at V and 4 bases at J, with 8 bases between the two ends. The CDR3: CATTRRGANVLTF. In DNA, the CDR3 is TGTGCCACCACTCGCAGGGGGGCCAACGTCCTGACTTTC. Full variable domain (remainder filled in from reference TRBV15 and TRBJ2-6): DAMVIQNPRYQVTQFGKPVTLSCSQTLNHNVMYWYQQKSSQAPKLLFHYYDKDFNNEADTPDNFQSRRPNTSFCFLDIRSPGLGDTAMYLCATTRRGANVLTFGAGSRLTVL.

In this sample, this clonotype turned up many times. J is TRBJ2-6 and V is TRBV29-1, with D possibly being TRBD1 (5 bases). Trimming cost V 1 base and J 0 bases, with 13 bases left between them. Germline V gene sequence: CDR1 SQVTM, CDR2 ANQGSEA. The CDR3 totals 17 residues. CDR3 residues: CSVEVARATSGANVLTF. The CDR3 DNA is TGCAGCGTTGAAGTGGCCAGGGCCACCTCTGGGGCCAACGTCCTGACTTTC.

This clonotype has a count of ten or more. The gene calls are TRBV7-2 and TRBJ1-5; tentatively, D is TRBD1 (5 bases). Germline values: CDR1 SGHTA, CDR2 FQGNSA. CDR3 length: 14 amino acids. V lost 5 bases to trimming and J lost 3 bases, with 11 bases between them. This CDR3 reads CASSLRQFNQPQHF. CDR3 DNA sequence: TGTGCCAGCAGCCTCCGACAGTTCAATCAGCCCCAGCATTTT.

This clonotype has ten or more counts. The V and J genes are TRBV6-5 and TRBJ2-7; the match to TRBD1 covers 8 bases. The V segment lost 4 bases and the J segment 6 bases; nucleotides outside the gene matches: 5. Germline V gives CDR1 MNHEY, CDR2 SVGAGI. The CDR3 loop spans 13 amino acids. The chain's CDR3 is CASSWARGPEQYF. The CDR3 bases are TGTGCCAGCAGTTGGGCCAGGGGGCCCGAGCAGTACTTC.

This clonotype came up a few times. The chain has TRBV9 and TRBJ1-2, with D unclear. Germline V gives CDR1 SGDLS, CDR2 YYNGEE. Trimming pared 0 bases from V and 6 bases from J, leaving 18 bases between. The length of the CDR3 is 16 residues. The CDR3, as DNA: TGTGCCAGCAGCGTAGCGCCGGTTATGGGTGTTGATGGCTACACCTTC. As protein: CASSVAPVMGVDGYTF.

Comment on this clonotype: Since a much larger clone is just one base distant, this may be a read error. This sequence joins TRBV20-1 and TRBJ2-7; 10 bases are a match to TRBD1. The CDR3 runs to 17 residues. Germline lookup yields CDR1 DFQATT and CDR2 SNEGSKA (reference sequence). CDR3 amino acids: CCARVRAGQGHPYEQYF. In DNA form, the CDR3 reads TGCTGTGCTAGAGTTAGGGCGGGACAGGGGCACCCCTACGAGCAGTACTTC.

This clonotype appeared many times. The chain joins TRBV7-2 to TRBJ1-2; D possibly corresponds to TRBD1 (6 bases). The length of the CDR3 is 13 residues. Trimming took off 3 bases at V and 7 bases at J, with 12 bases between the two ends. The germline V gene encodes CDR1 SGHTA and CDR2 FQGNSA. Written as DNA, the CDR3 is TGTGCCAGCAGCTTGAGTACAGGGAGTGGCTACACCTTC. Translated: CASSLSTGSGYTF.

This clonotype was recorded at least ten times. The V and J genes are TRBV7-2 and TRBJ2-7; 9 bases match TRBD2. The CDR3 covers 15 residues. Per germline, CDR1 SGHTA and CDR2 FQGNSA. J was trimmed by 3 bases and V by 4 bases; bases with no gene match: 7. The CDR3 DNA follows: TGTGCCAGCAGCTACCGACCACTAGCGGGCTACGAGCAGTACTTC. It translates to CASSYRPLAGYEQYF.

At least ten counts were recorded for this clonotype. The chain is built from TRBV7-2 and TRBJ2-1, with D perhaps TRBD2 (5 bases). The V gene's germline CDR1 is SGHTA and CDR2 FQGNSA. The V gene lost 5 bases and the J gene lost 5 bases, with 19 bases spanning the gap. This CDR3 has 16 residues. The DNA of the CDR3 is TGTGCCAGCAGCCTACGAAATGAGGGTTGGGACAATGAGCAGTTCTTC. It yields the protein CASSLRNEGWDNEQFF.

There are many counts of this clonotype. The chain has TRBV5-1 and TRBJ2-7; 7 bases match TRBD1. After removal of 4 bases from V and 6 bases from J, the junction contained 16 bases not matched to a gene. The length of the CDR3 is 16 residues. Germline-derived CDR1 and CDR2 are SGHRS and YFSETQ. The CDR3, as DNA: TGCGCCAGCAGCCCCTCTGGCCCACAGGGGTTCAGCGAGCAGTACTTC. Amino acid sequence: CASSPSGPQGFSEQYF.

This clonotype was observed many times. The gene calls are TRBV5-1 and TRBJ2-1, with 13 bases that match TRBD2. Germline lookup yields CDR1 SGHRS and CDR2 YFSETQ. V lost 4 bases and J lost 4; bases outside the gene matches: 2. The CDR3 length is 15 residues. CDR3 in DNA: TGCGCCAGCAGCGGGACTAGCGGGGCATACAATGAGCAGTTCTTC. Translating it yields CASSGTSGAYNEQFF.

This clonotype was seen more than once but under ten times. V is TRBV27 and J is TRBJ2-5; TRBD1 matches at 9 bases. This CDR3 is built from 14 residues. V was clipped by 4 bases and J by 4 bases; unmatched bases: 4. Germline V CDR1 and CDR2: MNHEY, SMNVEV (reference sequence). CDR3 in amino acids: CASSWGTGRETQYF. DNA of the CDR3: TGTGCCAGCAGTTGGGGGACAGGGAGAGAGACCCAGTACTTC.

This clonotype was seen repeatedly, ten times or more. This chain uses TRBV21-1 with TRBJ2-7; TRBD1 is the table's D call and was not checked against the DNA. TRBV21-1 is annotated as a pseudogene. The CDR3 contains 18 residues. CDR3 in amino acids: CASSFQNAGTLISYEQYF. The CDR3 DNA reads TGTGCCAGCAGCTTCCAAAACGCCGGGACCCTAATCTCCTACGAGCAGTACTTC.

This clonotype was seen only a few times. CDR3 protein: CASGGPQGAFF. For the CDR3, the DNA is TGTGCCAGCGGGGGTCCCCAGGGAGCTTTCTTT. The chain links TRBV9 to TRBJ1-1; the D gene is possibly TRBD1 (5 bases). The CDR3 loop spans 11 amino acids. Germline loops: CDR1 SGDLS, CDR2 YYNGEE. V was shortened by 7 bases and J by 10 bases, with 14 bases between the two germline ends.

This clonotype was seen only a few times. The chain employs TRBV12-3 or TRBV12-4 and TRBJ1-2; 8 nucleotides agree with TRBD1. CDR3 length: 14 residues. With 5 bases clipped from V and 6 bases from J, the junction kept 8 bases outside the gene matches. CDR3 loop: CASSKDRDPDGYTF. In nucleotides, the CDR3 is TGTGCCAGCAGTAAGGACAGGGATCCCGATGGCTACACCTTC.

This clonotype came up a few times. The V and J genes are TRBV6-5 and TRBJ1-2, with D uncertain. The V gene lost 0 bases and the J gene lost 5 bases, with 10 bases spanning the gap. This CDR3 spans 14 amino acids. CDR1 and CDR2 (germline): MNHEY, SVGAGI. Here the CDR3 reads CASSYSVNSYGYTF. CDR3 coding DNA: TGTGCCAGCAGTTACTCGGTCAATTCTTATGGCTACACCTTC.